These 24 T cell receptor beta chains were all obtained from the same sample, sequenced in a study of beta chain features in type 1 diabetes. The isolated RNA, all of it, was reverse transcribed, so expressed TCRB transcripts were what got sequenced. Here immunoSEQ multiplex PCR was the method, and the copy in TCRdb shows in-frame clones only, minus some. The table records about 220,000 clones, roughly a tenth of them present only once. The sample was central memory CD4+ T cells from blood. All receptors derive from a man aged 18 to 30 in good health.

V gene TRBV18 combines with J gene TRBJ2-5; 13 bases are shared with TRBD2. Germline V CDR1 and CDR2: KGHSH, LQKENI. V shed 3 bases and J 0 bases; nucleotides not matched to a gene: 1. The CDR3 sequence is 16 residues long. Here the CDR3 DNA reads TGTGCCAGCTCACCCGGACTAGCGGGAGACCAAGAGACCCAGTACTTC. It is translated as CASSPGLAGDQETQYF.

The chain links TRBV29-1 to TRBJ2-1; 9 bases line up with TRBD1. There are 18 residues in the CDR3. V gave up 1 base and J gave up 0 bases; unmatched junction bases: 10. CDR1 SQVTM and CDR2 ANQGSEA come from the germline V gene. This CDR3 is CSVEGTGDSLSSYNEQFF. CDR3 bases: TGCAGCGTTGAAGGGACAGGGGACTCCCTGAGCTCCTACAATGAGCAGTTCTTC.

This clone has just one count. This chain connects TRBV4-2 to TRBJ2-7, with D possibly being TRBD2 (6 bases). Germline CDR1 reads LGHNA; CDR2 reads YNFKEQ. V was shortened by 2 bases and J by 10 bases, with 15 bases between the two germline ends. CDR3 size: 13 residues. CDR3 loop: CASSQRLEAPQYF. The CDR3 DNA reads as TGTGCCAGCAGCCAAAGACTAGAGGCCCCACAGTACTTC.

This chain connects TRBV2 to TRBJ2-1, with 9 bases matching TRBD1. In germline, CDR1 is SNHLY, CDR2 FYNNEI. With V trimmed by 7 bases and J by 4 bases, 8 bases remained unmatched. The CDR3 runs 15 residues. In nucleotides, the CDR3 is TGTGCCAGCAATAAACAGGGGGCGCCTTACAATGAGCAGTTCTTC. Its protein product is CASNKQGAPYNEQFF.

This clone was counted ten times or more. The V and J genes are TRBV18 and TRBJ2-7; TRBD1 matches at 8 bases. CDR3 length: 15 residues. V gave up 6 bases and J gave up 2 bases; unmatched junction bases: 9. CDR1 is KGHSH, CDR2 LQKENI, per germline. The CDR3, as DNA: TGTGCCAGCTCTTCGGACAGGGCTGGTCCCTACGAGCAGTACTTC. This encodes CASSSDRAGPYEQYF. Using reference TRBV18 and TRBJ2-7 for the parts outside the CDR3, the full variable domain is NAGVMQNPRHLVRRRGQEARLRCSPMKGHSHVYWYRQLPEEGLKFMVYLQKENIIDESGMPKERFSAEFPKEGPSILRIQQVVRGDSAAYFCASSSDRAGPYEQYFGPGTRLTVT.

The chain combines TRBV6-6 with TRBJ2-2; 9 nucleotides align to TRBD1. Germline V gives CDR1 MNHNY, CDR2 SVGAGI (reference sequence). V lost 6 bases and J lost 3; bases outside the gene matches: 2. The length of the CDR3 is 14 residues. CDR3 protein: CASRGTGYTGELFF. CDR3 DNA sequence: TGTGCCAGCAGGGGGACAGGGTACACCGGGGAGCTGTTTTTT.

The chain recombines TRBV28 with TRBJ2-4; 16 bases align to TRBD2. Trimming took 6 bases from V and 3 from J; bases not matched to a gene: 8. Germline V lookup: CDR1 MDHEN, CDR2 SYDVKM. The CDR3 spans 18 residues. The CDR3 is CASSPPGLAGGIKNIQYF. As DNA, the CDR3 is TGTGCCAGCAGCCCGCCGGGACTAGCGGGAGGGATCAAAAACATTCAGTACTTC.

The rearrangement uses TRBV7-9 and TRBJ1-2; 7 nucleotides match TRBD1. V was clipped by 4 bases and J by 3 bases; unmatched bases: 8. CDR3 length equals 15 residues. Germline loops: CDR1 SEHNR, CDR2 FQNEAQ (reference sequence). The CDR3 DNA reads TGTGCCAGCAGCTCCGACAGGGCTTTCTACTATGGCTACACCTTC. Protein sequence: CASSSDRAFYYGYTF.

The gene calls are TRBV30 and TRBJ1-1; D gene ambiguous. The CDR3 is 15 amino acids. Per germline, CDR1 GTSNPN and CDR2 SVGIG (reference sequence). Deletions cut 3 bases from V and 4 bases from J, with 18 bases between. As DNA, the CDR3 is TGTGCCTGGAGCCTAAGGGTCTTTGACGGCACTGAAGCTTTCTTT. It specifies CAWSLRVFDGTEAFF.

The chain links TRBV2 to TRBJ2-5, with a possible D match to TRBD1 (6 bases). V was shortened by 6 bases and J by 5 bases, with 13 bases between the two germline ends. Germline V gene data show CDR1 as SNHLY and CDR2 as FYNNEI. The CDR3 contains 13 residues. The CDR3 coding sequence is TGTGCCAGCAGACAAACAGGGCTGGAGACCCAGTACTTC. The encoded protein is CASRQTGLETQYF.

The rearrangement joins TRBV19 to TRBJ2-7, with D possibly being TRBD2 (6 bases). Trimming cost V 3 bases and J 1 base, with 10 bases left between them. CDR1 and CDR2 (germline): LNHDA, SQIVND (reference sequence). This CDR3 is built from 14 residues. The CDR3 loop reads CASSIIADSYEQYF. Written as DNA, the CDR3 is TGTGCCAGTAGTATCATAGCGGATTCCTACGAGCAGTACTTC.

This clone was recorded a few times. The chain recombines TRBV11-3 with TRBJ2-7, with 7 bases aligning to TRBD2. The CDR3 runs to 14 residues. CDR1 and CDR2 from the germline V gene are SGHNT and YENEEA. Trimming took 2 bases from V and 6 from J; bases not matched to a gene: 7. CDR3 sequence: CASSLRSGNREQYF. CDR3 DNA: TGTGCCAGCAGCTTACGGAGCGGGAATCGCGAGCAGTACTTC.

The CDR3 DNA reads as TGTGCCAGCAGCCCGACTAGCGGGAGTTTCGAGCAGTACTTC. Amino acids: CASSPTSGSFEQYF. V gene TRBV7-3 combines with J gene TRBJ2-7, with 12 bases lining up with TRBD2. The V gene's germline CDR1 is SGHTA and CDR2 FQGTGA. The CDR3 length is 14 residues. Trimming cost V 5 bases and J 6 bases; bases outside gene matches: 5.

This clone was picked up a small number of times. V and J are TRBV5-4 and TRBJ2-1; weak D call: TRBD2 (5 bases). This CDR3 is built from 17 residues. From germline, CDR1 is SGHNT and CDR2 YYREEE (reference sequence). V gave up 3 bases and J gave up 0 bases, with 16 bases separating them. This CDR3 is CASSWGVKTSSYNEQFF. The CDR3, as DNA: TGTGCCAGCAGCTGGGGAGTCAAAACTAGCTCCTACAATGAGCAGTTCTTC.

This clone turned up a few times. J is TRBJ2-5 and V is TRBV7-9; 10 positions match TRBD1. V was clipped by 4 bases and J by 3 bases; unmatched bases: 8. This CDR3 comprises 16 residues. Germline V gives CDR1 SEHNR, CDR2 FQNEAQ (reference sequence). The CDR3 region has the DNA TGTGCCAGCAGCTCTTACCCAGGACAGGGGGAAGAGACCCAGTACTTC. Translation: CASSSYPGQGEETQYF.

The gene calls are TRBV7-2 and TRBJ2-7, with D possibly TRBD1 on 6 matching bases. In germline, CDR1 is SGHTA, CDR2 FQGNSA. V was pared by 3 bases and J by 2 bases, with 20 bases between. The CDR3 loop spans 17 amino acids. CDR3 bases: TGTGCCAGCAGCTTGGGGCCCTTGGGACAAATAGCCTACGAGCAGTACTTC. Residues: CASSLGPLGQIAYEQYF.

The DNA for the CDR3 is TGTGCCATCCAATGGGGGGCGTTCACCTACGAGCAGTACTTC. This translates into CAIQWGAFTYEQYF. The genes are TRBV10-3 and TRBJ2-7; D is perhaps TRBD1 or TRBD2 (6 bases each). Trimming shortened V by 8 bases and J by 2 bases, and 16 bases separated the two germline ends. Germline values: CDR1 ENHRY, CDR2 SYGVKD. The CDR3 contains 14 residues.

The V call is TRBV4-1, the J call TRBJ1-1; no reliable D call. Germline V gene sequence: CDR1 MGHRA, CDR2 YSYEKL. Trimming left V 1 base short and J 4 bases short, with 13 bases between. There are 15 residues in the CDR3. The CDR3 DNA reads as TGCGCCAGCAGCCAAGTTCGGGCGTCTAGCACTGAAGCTTTCTTT. Protein sequence: CASSQVRASSTEAFF.

As regards this clone: The sample carries other DNA sequences with the same CDR3. The chain recombines TRBV7-9 with TRBJ2-3; 8 nucleotides match TRBD2. CDR1 is SEHNR and CDR2 is FQNEAQ in the germline V gene (reference sequence). V lost 5 bases, J lost 2 bases, and 6 bases stayed unmatched. The CDR3 consists of 15 residues. CDR3 nucleotide sequence: TGTGCCAGCAGCGTTACTAGCGGAACCACAGATACGCAGTATTTT. Translating it yields CASSVTSGTTDTQYF.

The genes are TRBV14 and TRBJ1-2; D is possibly TRBD1 (5 bases). Trimming stripped 0 bases from V and 4 bases from J, with 6 bases between. Germline values: CDR1 SGHDN, CDR2 FVKESK. CDR3 size: 13 residues. The CDR3 bases are TGTGCCAGCAGCCAAGACCAGGGCTATGGCTACACCTTC. Residues: CASSQDQGYGYTF.

This clone turned up a few times. The CDR3 sequence: CAISESQGEETQYF. DNA of the CDR3: TGTGCCATCAGTGAGTCTCAAGGGGAAGAGACCCAGTACTTC. V is TRBV10-3 and J is TRBJ2-5; D might be TRBD1 (5 bases). Germline V gene lookup returns CDR1 ENHRY and CDR2 SYGVKD. This CDR3 has 14 amino acids. Trimming cost V 0 bases and J 3 bases, with 8 bases left between them.

J is TRBJ1-1 and V is TRBV5-1; 8 bases map to TRBD1. The CDR3 has 13 amino acids. V shed 0 bases, J shed 5 bases, and the junction held 0 bases outside the gene matches. Germline CDR1 SGHRS, CDR2 YFSETQ. The CDR3 DNA is TGCGCCAGCAGCTTGGGGACAGGGACTGAAGCTTTCTTT. The encoded protein is CASSLGTGTEAFF. Using reference TRBV5-1 and TRBJ1-1 for the parts outside the CDR3, the full variable domain is KAGVTQTPRYLIKTRGQQVTLSCSPISGHRSVSWYQQTPGQGLQFLFEYFSETQRNKGNFPGRFSGRQFSNSRSEMNVSTLELGDSALYLCASSLGTGTEAFFGQGTRLTVV.

The chain recombines TRBV6-5 with TRBJ2-7; the D gene is possibly TRBD2 (5 bases). In germline, CDR1 is MNHEY, CDR2 SVGAGI. The CDR3 sequence is 15 residues long. V dropped 0 bases and J dropped 2 bases, with 11 bases sitting between them. CDR3 in amino acids: CASSYSRWGAYEQYF. CDR3 DNA: TGTGCCAGCAGTTACTCGAGATGGGGAGCCTACGAGCAGTACTTC.

With regard to this clone: It is likely a read error: a sequence one base away is far more abundant. The chain combines TRBV30 with TRBJ2-7, with D unclear. This CDR3 is built from 12 residues. Germline CDR1 GTSNPN, CDR2 SVGIG (reference sequence). CDR3 sequence reads: CSWSVTQFEQYF. Here the CDR3 DNA reads TGTTCCTGGAGTGTAACACAGTTCGAGCAGTACTTC.